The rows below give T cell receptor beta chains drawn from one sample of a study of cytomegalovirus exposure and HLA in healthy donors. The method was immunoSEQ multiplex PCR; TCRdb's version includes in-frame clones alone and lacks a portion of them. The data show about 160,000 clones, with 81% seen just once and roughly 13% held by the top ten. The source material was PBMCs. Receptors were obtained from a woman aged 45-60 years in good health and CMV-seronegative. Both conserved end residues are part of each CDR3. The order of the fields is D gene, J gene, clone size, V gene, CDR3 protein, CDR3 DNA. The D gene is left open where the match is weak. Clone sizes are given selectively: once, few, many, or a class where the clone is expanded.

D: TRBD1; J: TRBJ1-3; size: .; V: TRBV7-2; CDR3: CASSPRGTPGNTIYF; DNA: TGTGCCAGCAGCCCCAGGGGGACCCCTGGAAACACCATATATTTT
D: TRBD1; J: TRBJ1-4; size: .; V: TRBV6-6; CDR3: CASSRGQDNEKLFF; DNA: TGTGCCAGCAGTCGAGGACAGGATAATGAAAAACTGTTTTTT
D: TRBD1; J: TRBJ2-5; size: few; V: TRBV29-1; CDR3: CSVPRQGPKTQYF; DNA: TGCAGCGTTCCCCGACAGGGACCCAAGACCCAGTACTTC
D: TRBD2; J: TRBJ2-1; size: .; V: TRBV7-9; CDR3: CASSPRGLAEDNEQFF; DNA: TGTGCCAGCAGCCCTCGGGGACTAGCGGAAGACAATGAGCAGTTCTTC
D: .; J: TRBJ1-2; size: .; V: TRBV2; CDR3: CASRAGDTAEYGYTF; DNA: TGTGCCAGCAGGGCGGGGGACACTGCCGAGTATGGCTACACCTTC
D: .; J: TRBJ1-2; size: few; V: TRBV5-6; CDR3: CASSGYTGTGAYGYTF; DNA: TGTGCCAGCAGCGGATATACAGGGACCGGAGCCTATGGCTACACCTTC
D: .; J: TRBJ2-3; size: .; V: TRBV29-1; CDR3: CSVGGPMLGSTDTQYF; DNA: TGCAGCGTTGGGGGGCCCATGCTCGGGAGCACAGATACGCAGTATTTT
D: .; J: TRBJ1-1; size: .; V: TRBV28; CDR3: CASRTRSLRAFF; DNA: TGTGCCAGCAGAACTAGGTCACTGCGAGCTTTCTTT
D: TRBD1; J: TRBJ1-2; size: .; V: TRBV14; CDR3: CASSLWTGDGYTF; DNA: TGTGCCAGCAGCCTCTGGACAGGGGATGGCTACACCTTC
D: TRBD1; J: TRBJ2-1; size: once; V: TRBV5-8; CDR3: CASSFGTGGNEQFF; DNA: TGTGCCAGCAGCTTCGGGACAGGAGGCAATGAGCAGTTCTTC
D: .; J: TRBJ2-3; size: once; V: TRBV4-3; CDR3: CASSQESTGTDTQYF; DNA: TGCGCCAGCAGCCAAGAATCCACAGGAACAGATACGCAGTATTTT
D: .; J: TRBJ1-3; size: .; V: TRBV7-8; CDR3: CASSLVGGHLSGNTIYF; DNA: TGTGCCAGCAGCTTAGTTGGGGGACACCTGTCTGGAAACACCATATATTTT
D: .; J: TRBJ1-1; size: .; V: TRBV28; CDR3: CASSPMRQWFLEAFF; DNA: TGTGCCAGCAGCCCAATGAGGCAGTGGTTCCTTGAAGCTTTCTTT
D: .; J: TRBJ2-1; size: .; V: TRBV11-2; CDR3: CASSLERDYNEQFF; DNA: TGTGCCAGCAGCTTAGAGAGGGACTACAATGAGCAGTTCTTC
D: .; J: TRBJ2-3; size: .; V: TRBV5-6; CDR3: CASSFRAVDTQYF; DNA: TGTGCCAGCAGCTTCAGGGCGGTAGATACGCAGTATTTT
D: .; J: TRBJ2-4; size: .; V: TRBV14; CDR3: CASSQFHQGIQYF; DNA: TGTGCCAGCAGCCAATTTCATCAGGGCATTCAGTACTTC
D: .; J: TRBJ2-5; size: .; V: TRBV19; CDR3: CASSTRVLSWETQYF; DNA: TGTGCCAGTAGTACCAGGGTTCTTTCTTGGGAGACCCAGTACTTC
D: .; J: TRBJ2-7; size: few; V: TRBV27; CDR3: CASTLSGEQYF; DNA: TGTGCCAGCACCCTCTCGGGTGAGCAGTACTTC
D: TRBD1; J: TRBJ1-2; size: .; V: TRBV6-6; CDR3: CASSPGQGGYGYTF; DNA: TGTGCCAGTAGCCCGGGACAGGGCGGATATGGCTACACCTTC
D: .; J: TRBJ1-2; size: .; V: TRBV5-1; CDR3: CASLGVLPMLGYTF; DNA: TGCGCCAGCTTAGGAGTCTTACCAATGTTAGGCTACACCTTC
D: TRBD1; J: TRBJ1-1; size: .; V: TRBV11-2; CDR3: CASGGTAIEAFF; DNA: TGTGCCAGCGGGGGGACAGCTATAGAAGCTTTCTTT
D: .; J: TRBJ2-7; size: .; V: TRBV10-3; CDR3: CAINLGPGYEQYF; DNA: TGTGCCATCAATCTTGGCCCTGGCTACGAGCAGTACTTC
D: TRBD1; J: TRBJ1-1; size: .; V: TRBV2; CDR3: CASRESGTVNTEAFF; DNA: TGTGCCAGCAGGGAATCCGGGACAGTAAACACTGAAGCTTTCTTT
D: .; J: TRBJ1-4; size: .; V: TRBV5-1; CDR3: CASSLIPVRVPPENEKLFF; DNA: TGCGCCAGCAGCTTGATTCCAGTCAGGGTGCCGCCGGAGAATGAAAAACTGTTTTTT
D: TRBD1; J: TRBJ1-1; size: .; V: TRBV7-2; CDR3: CASSPQGALTEAFF; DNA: TGTGCCAGCAGCCCTCAGGGGGCGCTCACTGAAGCTTTCTTT
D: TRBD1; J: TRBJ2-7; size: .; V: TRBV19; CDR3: CASSRDRGGTYEQYF; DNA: TGTGCCAGTAGTAGAGACAGGGGTGGAACCTACGAGCAGTACTTC
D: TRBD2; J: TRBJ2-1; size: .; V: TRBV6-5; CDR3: CASSYTLAGGYNEQFF; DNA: TGTGCCAGCAGTTATACACTAGCGGGGGGATACAATGAGCAGTTCTTC
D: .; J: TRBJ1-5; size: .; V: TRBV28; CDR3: CASSETYSNQPQHF; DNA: TGTGCCAGCAGTGAAACCTATAGCAATCAGCCCCAGCATTTT
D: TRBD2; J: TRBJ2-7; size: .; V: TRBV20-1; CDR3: CSARGGGAQYF; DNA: TGCAGTGCTAGAGGGGGAGGGGCGCAGTACTTC
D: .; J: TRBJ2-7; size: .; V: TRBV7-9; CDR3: CASSLPTDLREQYF; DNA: TGTGCCAGCAGCTTACCGACAGATTTGAGGGAGCAGTACTTC
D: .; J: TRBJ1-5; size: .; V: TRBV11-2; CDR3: CASSSDRRLSHNQPQHF; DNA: TGTGCCAGCAGCTCTGACAGACGTCTTTCGCACAATCAGCCCCAGCATTTT
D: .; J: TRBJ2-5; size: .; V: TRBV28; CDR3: CASSSTGTETQYF; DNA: TGTGCCAGCAGTTCAACAGGGACGGAGACCCAGTACTTC